This TCR beta chain was sequenced during a study of T-cell reconstitution after alpha-beta-depleted transplantation in children. Study results and limitations: Several hundred expanded graft clones reportedly were the source of alpha-beta T cells about two months after transplant. The main origin of T-cell counts and diversity one year after transplant was newly produced T cells. There were some patients whose high TCRbeta diversity at day 60 came from surviving recipient T cells and thymic progenitors.

For TCRbeta, the library was prepared with unique molecular identifiers. Each CDR3 protein is one row after TCRdb ran MiXCR on the PCR reads. This table has fewer than 250,000 distinct CDR3 sequences, less than 9% appearing once. This CDR3 spans 15 amino acids. CDR1 and CDR2 from the germline V gene are SGHAT and FQNNGV. V lost 5 bases to trimming and J lost 4 bases; unmatched junction nucleotides: 8. This clonotype was counted many times. Its specificity is unknown. The chain carries TRBV11-2 and TRBJ1-3, with TRBD1 matching 7 bases. The source was PBMCs, mostly from graft donor cells, collected 180 days after TCRalphabeta/CD19-depleted stem cell transplant. The receptor was isolated from a male patient between 10 and 17 years old who had a stem cell transplant for acute lymphoblastic leukemia, so the T cells may come from the graft donor. The CDR3 bases are TGTGCCAGCAGCCTTCTGACAGGGACAGGAAACACCATATATTTT. Encoded protein: CASSLLTGTGNTIYF.